The present T cell receptor beta chain was sequenced within a study of shared clonotypes between healthy human individuals. V trimming: 2 bases; J trimming: 3 bases; junction bases outside the gene matches: 3. This CDR3 is 14 amino acids long. Looked up from germline, CDR1 is SGHRS and CDR2 is YFSETQ. Some clones are missing from TCRdb's copy, which holds only in-frame ones; the method was immunoSEQ multiplex PCR. Of a few million clones listed, roughly 90% are singletons. Sequencing was done on a sample of naive CD4+ T cells from PBMCs. As for subset: CD45RA+ positively selected. The V and J genes are TRBV5-1 and TRBJ2-5; 8 nucleotides align to TRBD1. This receptor was taken from a man aged 18 to 29 in good health. Some clones in this sample may be carry-over from other donors' samples. The CDR3: CASSLTGGKETQYF. The DNA of the CDR3 is TGCGCCAGCAGCTTAACAGGGGGGAAAGAGACCCAGTACTTC.